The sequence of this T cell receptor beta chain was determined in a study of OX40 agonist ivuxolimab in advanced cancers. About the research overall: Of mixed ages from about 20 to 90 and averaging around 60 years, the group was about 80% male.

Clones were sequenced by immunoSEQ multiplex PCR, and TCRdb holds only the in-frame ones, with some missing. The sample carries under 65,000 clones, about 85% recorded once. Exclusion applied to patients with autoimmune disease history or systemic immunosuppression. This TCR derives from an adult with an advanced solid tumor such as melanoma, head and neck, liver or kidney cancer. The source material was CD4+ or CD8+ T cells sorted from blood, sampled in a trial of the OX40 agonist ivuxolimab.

The CDR3 region has the DNA TGTGCCAGCAACTCCCCCCGGGGAGAGCAGTTCTTC. It is translated as CASNSPRGEQFF. This chain uses TRBV7-8 with TRBJ2-1; D might be TRBD2 (5 bases). Germline V gene sequence: CDR1 SGHVS, CDR2 FQNEAQ. Trimming shortened V by 7 bases and J by 10 bases, and 14 bases separated the two germline ends. The CDR3 is 12 residues long.